This TCR beta chain was obtained from a study of blood T cell repertoires in COVID-19. In assigning cohorts, the study relied on participant-reported clinical history. Exposed participants came across a COVID-19 case within 2 weeks before study entry. Germline V gives CDR1 MNHNS, CDR2 SASEGT. The CDR3 runs to 16 residues. V was pared by 3 bases and J by 3 bases, with 10 bases of the junction left unmatched. Study processing details: Amplification with reference gene primers provided the estimates of nucleated cell counts. Produced via immunoSEQ multiplex PCR; TCRdb's table is partial and in-frame only. The V and J calls and the clone size are those of that table, but D and trimming were determined from the DNA. Here the sample spans hundreds of thousands of clones, more than 70% being singletons.

The receptor comes from a woman aged 18-29 years who had been exposed to COVID-19. The chain has TRBV6-1 and TRBJ1-2; 7 bases align to TRBD1. Sequencing was done on a sample of PBMCs or T cells enriched from blood (not recorded which). The CDR3 region is CASSDPGQLFYYGYTF. The CDR3, as DNA: TGTGCCAGCAGTGACCCGGGACAGCTATTCTACTATGGCTACACCTTC.